Here is one T cell receptor (beta chain) with its context. The source of the sample is a study of blood T cell repertoires in COVID-19. Study at large: PBMCs, B-cell-depleted T cells, or T cells provided the cDNA or gDNA that made up the material.

Only in-frame clones appear in the TCRdb table, and some are missing; sequencing was by immunoSEQ multiplex PCR. The sample comprises approximately 190,000 clones, about 88% of which are singletons, and about 22% rests with the top ten. CDR3 length: 13 residues. The germline V gene encodes CDR1 SNHLY and CDR2 FYNNEI. V shed 6 bases and J shed 6 bases, with 12 bases lying between them. Adults between about 18 and 95 years of age took part from fewer than 30 US areas. The chain couples TRBV2 to TRBJ1-5; weak D call: TRBD1 (6 bases). The sequenced material came from PBMCs or T cells enriched from blood (not recorded which). The TCR comes from a middle-aged woman in a cohort exposed to, infected with or recovered from COVID-19 (not recorded which). The CDR3 region has the DNA TGTGCCAGCAGGGACAGAGAGACTCAGCCCCAGCATTTT. Translation: CASRDRETQPQHF. Looking up the rest from reference TRBV2 and TRBJ1-5 gives the full variable domain: EPEVTQTPSHQVTQMGQEVILRCVPISNHLYFYWYRQILGQKVEFLVSFYNNEISEKSEIFDDQFSVERPDGSNFTLKIRSTKLEDSAMYFCASRDRETQPQHFGDGTRLSIL.